These T cell receptor beta chains were read from a single sample in a study of blood T cell repertoires in COVID-19. Sequenced by immunoSEQ multiplex PCR; TCRdb stores in-frame clones only, minus some. The sample includes roughly 310,000 clones, 70% to 90% of them seen just once. Source material: PBMCs or T cells enriched from blood (not recorded which). The receptors originated from a woman in her 40s who had recovered from COVID-19. The CDR3 runs from the conserved cysteine through the conserved F or W. D genes are given only for firm matches. Not every row has a clone size; where given, it reads once, few, many or a size class.

j_gene | d_gene | abundance | v_gene | CDR3nt | CDR3aa
TRBJ2-7 | TRBD2 | . | TRBV11-2 | TGTGCCAGCAGCTTTCAAGCGGGGAAGGTCCACGAGCAGTACTTC | CASSFQAGKVHEQYF
TRBJ2-2 | . | . | TRBV11-3 | TGTGCCAGCAGCTTACAAGGACAGAAGAACACCGGGGAGCTGTTTTTT | CASSLQGQKNTGELFF
TRBJ2-2 | TRBD2 | . | TRBV9 | TGTGCCAGCAGCTTATTAGCGGGGCTAAACACCGGGGAGCTGTTTTTT | CASSLLAGLNTGELFF
TRBJ2-1 | TRBD2 | . | TRBV5-1 | TGCGCCAGCAGCTTGGGGACTAGCGGGAGGGCGGAAGAGCAGTTCTTC | CASSLGTSGRAEEQFF
TRBJ2-2 | . | . | TRBV7-6 | TGTGCCAGCAGCCCAGTTATCACCGGGGAGCTGTTTTTT | CASSPVITGELFF
TRBJ2-7 | . | . | TRBV19 | TGTGCCAGTAGTATAGAGTACGGCTACGAGCAGTACTTC | CASSIEYGYEQYF
TRBJ2-7 | TRBD2 | . | TRBV19 | TGTGCCAGTAGTTTTCGCGGGACTAGCGGAGAGCAGTACTTC | CASSFRGTSGEQYF
TRBJ1-1 | . | . | TRBV7-9 | TGTGCCAGCAGCCCCCCCCTTCTCACTGAAGCTTTCTTT | CASSPPLLTEAFF
TRBJ2-3 | . | . | TRBV5-1 | TGCGCCAGCAGCGCACAGGGTCCAGGCACAGATACGCAGTATTTT | CASSAQGPGTDTQYF
TRBJ1-1 | . | once | TRBV13 | TGTGCCAGCAGCTTCTATACAGGGAACACTGAAGCTTTCTTT | CASSFYTGNTEAFF
TRBJ2-7 | . | once | TRBV18 | TGTGCCAGCTCACCAGGGACAAGCTACGAGCAGTACTTC | CASSPGTSYEQYF
TRBJ2-7 | TRBD1 | once | TRBV28 | TGTGCCAGCAGGGGGACAGGGTGGTACGAGCAGTACTTC | CASRGTGWYEQYF
TRBJ2-3 | TRBD2 | . | TRBV7-8 | TGTGCCAGCAGCGGGCCAGCGGGAGGTGCAGATACGCAGTATTTT | CASSGPAGGADTQYF
TRBJ1-3 | . | . | TRBV27 | TGTGCCAGCAGCCAACAGGGTTTGGAAGGAAACACCATATATTTT | CASSQQGLEGNTIYF
TRBJ2-5 | TRBD1 | . | TRBV5-4 | TGTGCCAGCACCCTAGGAGGACAGGAGTGGGAGACCCAGTACTTC | CASTLGGQEWETQYF
TRBJ2-7 | TRBD1 | . | TRBV28 | TGTGCCAGCAGTTGGGGACAGGGTAGCGAGCAGTACTTC | CASSWGQGSEQYF
TRBJ2-2 | TRBD1 | once | TRBV5-1 | TGCGCCAGCAGCTCGGACAGGGGCCCACTGCCGGGGGAGCTGTTTTTT | CASSSDRGPLPGELFF
TRBJ2-3 | . | . | TRBV19 | TGTGCCAGTAGTATAGGGACAGAGTTCACAGATACGCAGTATTTT | CASSIGTEFTDTQYF
TRBJ2-1 | TRBD1 | . | TRBV6-5 | TGTGCCAGCAGTCGGACAGGTTTAGGTGAGCAGTTCTTC | CASSRTGLGEQFF
TRBJ1-3 | . | . | TRBV6-5 | TGTGCCAGCACACAGGGTATCAACCGAAACACCATATATTTT | CASTQGINRNTIYF
TRBJ2-1 | TRBD1 | . | TRBV6-6 | TGTGCCAGCAGCCGGGACAGGGCTATCGATGAGCAGTTCTTC | CASSRDRAIDEQFF
TRBJ2-5 | . | . | TRBV29-1 | TGCAGCGTTGTAGCGACAGGACAAGAGACCCAGTACTTC | CSVVATGQETQYF
TRBJ1-3 | TRBD1 | . | TRBV6-5 | TGTGCCAGCAGTTACTCGGAGAAGGGACAGCGAAACACCATATATTTT | CASSYSEKGQRNTIYF
TRBJ1-6 | . | . | TRBV28 | TGTGCCAGCAGGAGAGACGGGAATTCACCCCTCCACTTT | CASRRDGNSPLHF
TRBJ1-2 | . | . | TRBV18 | TGTGCCAGCTCACCGGGAGATAACTATGGCTACACCTTC | CASSPGDNYGYTF
TRBJ2-2 | . | . | TRBV6-5 | TGTGCCAGCAGCCGGGGGAGCACCGGGGAGCTGTTTTTT | CASSRGSTGELFF
TRBJ1-2 | . | once | TRBV29-1 | TGCAGCGCCGGCGGGGGGGGCGGCTACGGCTACACCTTC | CSAGGGGGYGYTF
TRBJ1-1 | TRBD1 | . | TRBV19 | TGTGCCAGTAATAGCCCCCGGGGACAGGGGTCCACTGAAGCTTTCTTT | CASNSPRGQGSTEAFF
TRBJ2-1 | . | . | TRBV30 | TGTGCCTGGAGTGTACGACGGGGGAGCTCCTACAATGAGCAGTTCTTC | CAWSVRRGSSYNEQFF
TRBJ2-7 | TRBD1 | . | TRBV5-4 | TGTGCCAGCAGCTCGGGACAGGAGAGCTCCTACGAGCAGTACTTC | CASSSGQESSYEQYF
TRBJ2-1 | TRBD2 | . | TRBV4-3 | TGCGCCAGCAGCCAAGATTGGGACAGCCCTGGACTAGCGGGAGGCGGGGATGAGCAGTTCTTC | CASSQDWDSPGLAGGGDEQFF
TRBJ2-1 | . | . | TRBV7-2 | TGTGCCAGCAGTCGTGGGAGCTACAATGAGCAGTTCTTC | CASSRGSYNEQFF
TRBJ1-1 | . | . | TRBV7-9 | TGTGCCAGCAGCCGCCGAGAGAACACTGAAGCTTTCTTT | CASSRRENTEAFF
TRBJ2-7 | . | . | TRBV19 | TGTGCCAGTAGTACCCTACAGGGCTACGAGCAGTACTTC | CASSTLQGYEQYF
TRBJ1-5 | TRBD1 | . | TRBV23-1 | TGCGCCAGCAGTCCGACAGGGGGCGGTCAGCCCCAGCATTTT | CASSPTGGGQPQHF
TRBJ2-2 | TRBD1 | . | TRBV2 | TGTGCCAGCAGTATGAAGACAGGGGTGAACACCGGGGAGCTGTTTTTT | CASSMKTGVNTGELFF
TRBJ2-7 | TRBD2 | . | TRBV27 | TGTGCCAGCAGTTTCGGGGGAGGGGACTACGAGCAGTACTTC | CASSFGGGDYEQYF
TRBJ1-2 | TRBD1 | . | TRBV29-1 | TGCAGCGCCAGGACAGGTCCTAACTATGGCTACACCTTC | CSARTGPNYGYTF
TRBJ2-5 | . | . | TRBV27 | TGTGCCAGCGCGTTAGAGACCCAGTACTTC | CASALETQYF
TRBJ2-3 | TRBD2 | . | TRBV2 | TGTGCCAGCAGTGAATGGTGGGGACTAGCGGGGGGGAGGAGGGCAGATACGCAGTATTTT | CASSEWWGLAGGRRADTQYF
TRBJ2-5 | TRBD2 | . | TRBV6-2/TRBV6-3 | TGTGCCAGCAGTTACCCAGGACTAGAACCAGAAGAGACCCAGTACTTC | CASSYPGLEPEETQYF
TRBJ2-3 | TRBD2 | . | TRBV2 | TGTGCCAGCAGTCTAGGGACTAGCGGAAATACGCAGTATTTT | CASSLGTSGNTQYF
TRBJ2-3 | . | . | TRBV7-2 | TGTGCCAGCAGCTTCGGACAGCCGGGCGCAACGCAGTATTTT | CASSFGQPGATQYF
TRBJ1-2 | . | once | TRBV23-1 | TGCGCCAGCAGTCAAGGTTCGGGCTATGGCTACACCTTC | CASSQGSGYGYTF
TRBJ2-5 | TRBD2 | . | TRBV2 | TGTGCCACCGGGACTAGCGGAAGAGGGACCCAGTACTTC | CATGTSGRGTQYF
TRBJ2-1 | . | . | TRBV21-1 | TGTGCCAGCAGCAACCGGCCCTGGAGCTCCTACAATGAGCAGTTCTTC | CASSNRPWSSYNEQFF
TRBJ2-5 | . | . | TRBV9 | TGTGCCAGCAGCGTAGATGGACTAACCCAAGAGACCCAGTACTTC | CASSVDGLTQETQYF
TRBJ2-5 | . | . | TRBV7-3 | TGTGCCAGCAGCTTCATCATCCAAGAGACCCAGTACTTC | CASSFIIQETQYF
TRBJ2-2 | . | . | TRBV15 | TGTGCCACCAGCAGAGATGGGAGCGCGAACACCGGGGAGCTGTTTTTT | CATSRDGSANTGELFF
TRBJ2-1 | TRBD1 | . | TRBV28 | TGTGCCAGCAGTTTCCTCTCACGGGACAGTGGAACTGAGCAGTTCTTC | CASSFLSRDSGTEQFF
TRBJ1-4 | TRBD1 | . | TRBV13 | TGTGCCAGCAGCTTGCGACAGGGCCCAGGGAAACTGTTTTTT | CASSLRQGPGKLFF
TRBJ1-3 | . | . | TRBV15 | TGTGCCACCCAATTGCGGGGAACGAACACCATATATTTT | CATQLRGTNTIYF
TRBJ1-4 | . | . | TRBV11-2 | TGTGCCAGCAGCGAGGAGATAGCAACTAATGAAAAACTGTTTTTT | CASSEEIATNEKLFF
TRBJ2-1 | TRBD2 | . | TRBV11-2 | TGTGCCAGCAGCTTTAGCGGGGGTACTAATGAGCAGTTCTTC | CASSFSGGTNEQFF
TRBJ2-1 | TRBD1 | . | TRBV10-3 | TGTGCCATCAGATCCCGAGGGGACAGGGGCGATGAGCAGTTCTTC | CAIRSRGDRGDEQFF